What follows is one T cell receptor beta chain and its context. The data derive from a study of blood T cell repertoires in COVID-19. Germline V CDR1 and CDR2: ENHRY, SYGVKD. Unmatched junction bases numbered 14, after V lost 6 bases and J lost 0 bases. This CDR3 spans 18 amino acids. The protocol was immunoSEQ multiplex PCR, while the TCRdb copy is restricted to in-frame clones and leaves out a portion. The sample yields around 170,000 clones, about 74% seen once. This chain links TRBV10-3 with TRBJ2-7, with 10 bases lining up with TRBD2. The specimen sequenced was peripheral blood. The source is a woman aged 80 or over with acute or convalescent COVID-19. CDR3 coding DNA: TGTGCCATCAGCTTGATGGGAGGACTAGCGGATAGCTCCTACGAGCAGTACTTC. The encoded protein is CAISLMGGLADSSYEQYF.